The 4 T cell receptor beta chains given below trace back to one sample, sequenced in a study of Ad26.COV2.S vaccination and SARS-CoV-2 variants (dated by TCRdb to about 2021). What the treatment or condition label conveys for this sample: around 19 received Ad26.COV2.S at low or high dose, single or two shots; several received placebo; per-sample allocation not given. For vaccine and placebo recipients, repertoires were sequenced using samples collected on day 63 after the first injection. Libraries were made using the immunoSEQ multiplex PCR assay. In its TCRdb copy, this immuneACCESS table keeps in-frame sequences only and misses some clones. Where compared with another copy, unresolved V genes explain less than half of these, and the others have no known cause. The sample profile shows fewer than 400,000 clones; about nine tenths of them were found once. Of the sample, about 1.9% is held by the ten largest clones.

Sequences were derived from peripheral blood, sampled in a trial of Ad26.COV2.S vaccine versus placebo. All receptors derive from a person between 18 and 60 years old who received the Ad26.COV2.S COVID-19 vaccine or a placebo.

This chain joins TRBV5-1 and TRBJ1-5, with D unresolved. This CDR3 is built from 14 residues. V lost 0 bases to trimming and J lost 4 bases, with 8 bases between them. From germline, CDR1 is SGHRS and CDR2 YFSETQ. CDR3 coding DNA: TGCGCCAGCAGCTTGGGAGGGTCGAATCAGCCCCAGCATTTT. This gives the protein CASSLGGSNQPQHF.

The CDR3, as DNA: TGTGCCAGTAGTATAGCGCGGGGCAATGAGCAGTTCTTC. Translating gives CASSIARGNEQFF. This chain connects TRBV19 to TRBJ2-1; perhaps TRBD2 as D (6 bases). Germline CDR1 LNHDA, CDR2 SQIVND (reference sequence). Trimming shortened V by 1 base and J by 6 bases, and 7 bases separated the two germline ends. The CDR3 has 13 amino acids.

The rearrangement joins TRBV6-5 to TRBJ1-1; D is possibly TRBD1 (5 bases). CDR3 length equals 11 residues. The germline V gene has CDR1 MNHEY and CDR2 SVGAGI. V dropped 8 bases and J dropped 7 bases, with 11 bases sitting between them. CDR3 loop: CASLGVVEAFF. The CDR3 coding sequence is TGTGCCAGCCTGGGGGTTGTTGAAGCTTTCTTT.

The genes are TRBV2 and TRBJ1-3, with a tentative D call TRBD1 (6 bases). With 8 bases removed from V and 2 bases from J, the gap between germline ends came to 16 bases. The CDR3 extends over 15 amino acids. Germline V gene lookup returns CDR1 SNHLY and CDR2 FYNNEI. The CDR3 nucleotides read TGTGCCAGCTTAATTGACAGGAGCACTGGAAACACCATATATTTT. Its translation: CASLIDRSTGNTIYF.